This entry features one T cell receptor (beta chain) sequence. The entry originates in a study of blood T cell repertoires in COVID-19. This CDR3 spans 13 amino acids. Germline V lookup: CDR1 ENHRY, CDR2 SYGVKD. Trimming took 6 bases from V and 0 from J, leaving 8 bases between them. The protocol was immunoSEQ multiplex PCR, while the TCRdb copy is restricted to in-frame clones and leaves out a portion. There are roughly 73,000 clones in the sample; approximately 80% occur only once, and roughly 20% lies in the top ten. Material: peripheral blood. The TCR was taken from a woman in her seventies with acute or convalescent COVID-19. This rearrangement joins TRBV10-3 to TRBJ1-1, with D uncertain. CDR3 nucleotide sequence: TGTGCCATCAGACTGGTAATGAACACTGAAGCTTTCTTT. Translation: CAIRLVMNTEAFF.